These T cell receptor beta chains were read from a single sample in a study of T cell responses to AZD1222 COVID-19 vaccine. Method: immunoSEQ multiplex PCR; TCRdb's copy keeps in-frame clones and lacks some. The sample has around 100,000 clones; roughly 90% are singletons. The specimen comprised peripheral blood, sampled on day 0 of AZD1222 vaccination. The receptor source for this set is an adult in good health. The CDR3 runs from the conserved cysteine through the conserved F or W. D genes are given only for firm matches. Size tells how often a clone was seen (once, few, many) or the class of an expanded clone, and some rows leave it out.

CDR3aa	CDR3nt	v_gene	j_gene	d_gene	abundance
CASSLTQAGRLTSEQYF	TGTGCCAGCAGTCTTACTCAGGCAGGGCGTCTGACTAGCGAGCAGTACTTC	TRBV6-6	TRBJ2-7	-	-
CASSGGLAGAGDTQYF	TGTGCCAGCAGCGGGGGACTAGCGGGAGCTGGCGATACGCAGTATTTT	TRBV5-4	TRBJ2-3	TRBD2	-
CASSLGAGWGTQYF	TGTGCCAGCAGCTTAGGGGCAGGGTGGGGGACCCAGTACTTC	TRBV7-3	TRBJ2-5	-	once
CSASSSGNTIYF	TGCAGTGCTAGTTCCTCTGGAAACACCATATATTTT	TRBV20-1	TRBJ1-3	-	-
CATSDPTDRDSTNQPQHF	TGTGCCACCAGTGATCCGACCGACCGGGACAGTACCAATCAGCCCCAGCATTTT	TRBV24-1	TRBJ1-5	TRBD1	-
CASSGTGTSGRGPDTQYF	TGTGCCAGCAGCGGAACCGGGACTAGCGGGAGGGGCCCAGATACGCAGTATTTT	TRBV9	TRBJ2-3	TRBD2	-
CASSDGLAAVQNTGELFF	TGTGCCAGCAGCGACGGACTAGCGGCTGTACAGAACACCGGGGAGCTGTTTTTT	TRBV5-4	TRBJ2-2	TRBD2	once
CASSLVLAGGLHPYEQYF	TGTGCCAGCAGCTTAGTGCTAGCGGGGGGCCTTCACCCCTACGAGCAGTACTTC	TRBV13	TRBJ2-7	TRBD2	-
CASSPLDRALGDTQYF	TGTGCCAGCAGTCCCCTCGACAGGGCCCTGGGAGATACGCAGTATTTT	TRBV28	TRBJ2-3	TRBD1	-
CASSLVGGPNTEAFF	TGCGCCAGCAGCTTGGTCGGGGGCCCGAACACTGAAGCTTTCTTT	TRBV5-1	TRBJ1-1	-	-
CASSLGTAGNTIYF	TGTGCCAGCAGCCTTGGGACGGCTGGAAACACCATATATTTT	TRBV3-1/TRBV3-2	TRBJ1-3	-	-
CASSGYQGAGETQYF	TGTGCCAGCAGCGGTTATCAGGGGGCCGGGGAGACCCAGTACTTC	TRBV9	TRBJ2-5	TRBD1	-
CASSLGTSGGNEQFF	TGTGCCAGCAGTCTCGGGACTAGCGGGGGGAATGAGCAGTTCTTC	TRBV6-5	TRBJ2-1	TRBD2	-
CASSIVGPGLLAEAFF	TGTGCCAGTAGTATAGTTGGGCCGGGGCTTCTGGCTGAAGCTTTCTTT	TRBV19	TRBJ1-1	-	-
CARSLGTVLRVHEQYF	TGTGCCAGAAGCTTGGGCACGGTATTAAGGGTCCACGAGCAGTACTTC	TRBV5-3	TRBJ2-7	-	-
CASSQEWGRGTEAFF	TGCGCCAGCAGCCAAGAATGGGGAAGGGGGACTGAAGCTTTCTTT	TRBV4-3	TRBJ1-1	-	-
CASSLNTYTDTQYF	TGCGCCAGCAGCTTGAACACCTACACAGATACGCAGTATTTT	TRBV5-1	TRBJ2-3	-	-
CASRTTVNSNQPQHF	TGTGCCAGCAGAACGACAGTTAATAGCAATCAGCCCCAGCATTTT	TRBV6-5	TRBJ1-5	-	-
CASSVGTGPGKLFF	TGTGCCAGCAGCGTAGGGACAGGGCCGGGAAAACTGTTTTTT	TRBV9	TRBJ1-4	TRBD1	-
CAISETYGYTF	TGTGCCATCAGTGAGACTTATGGCTACACCTTC	TRBV10-3	TRBJ1-2	-	-
CASSQAPGNNYGYTF	TGTGCCAGCAGCCAAGCACCAGGCAATAACTATGGCTACACCTTC	TRBV4-2	TRBJ1-2	-	-
CATSPYGQGRDTIYF	TGTGCCACCAGCCCCTACGGCCAGGGACGGGACACCATATATTTT	TRBV15	TRBJ1-3	-	-
CASSLMNGAVAGANVLTF	TGTGCCAGCAGCCTGATGAACGGGGCTGTCGCTGGGGCCAACGTCCTGACTTTC	TRBV7-3	TRBJ2-6	-	-
CASSERQGSSPLHF	TGTGCCAGCAGTGAAAGACAGGGTAGTTCACCCCTCCACTTT	TRBV6-1	TRBJ1-6	TRBD1	once
CASSLGRSRDIQYF	TGTGCCAGCAGCTTGGGTCGGTCAAGGGACATTCAGTACTTC	TRBV5-6	TRBJ2-4	-	-
CASREADTQYF	TGTGCCAGCAGGGAGGCGGATACGCAGTATTTT	TRBV11-2	TRBJ2-3	-	-
CATSGGLDPTYNEQFF	TGTGCCACCAGTGGTGGACTAGACCCCACTTACAATGAGCAGTTCTTC	TRBV24-1	TRBJ2-1	TRBD2	-
CASSLTGTYEQYF	TGTGCCAGCAGTTTAACAGGGACCTACGAGCAGTACTTC	TRBV28	TRBJ2-7	-	-
CASSEEGWTGATF	TGTGCCAGCAGTGAAGAGGGATGGACAGGGGCGACCTTC	TRBV6-1	TRBJ1-2	TRBD1	-
CATSRDPGRNEKLFF	TGTGCCACCAGCAGAGATCCGGGGCGAAATGAAAAACTGTTTTTT	TRBV15	TRBJ1-4	-	-
CATQINGNTIYF	TGTGCCACCCAGATCAATGGAAACACCATATATTTT	TRBV12-3/TRBV12-4	TRBJ1-3	-	-
CAWIRQGYYGYTF	TGTGCCTGGATAAGACAGGGGTACTATGGCTACACCTTC	TRBV30	TRBJ1-2	TRBD1	-
CASSPGTASEQFF	TGTGCCAGTAGTCCCGGGACAGCTAGCGAGCAGTTCTTC	TRBV19	TRBJ2-1	TRBD1	-
CASSYQGQGAVIEQFF	TGTGCCAGCAGTTACCAGGGACAGGGGGCGGTAATTGAGCAGTTCTTC	TRBV6-2/TRBV6-3	TRBJ2-1	TRBD1	-
CASSSQTYNEQFF	TGTGCCAGCAGTAGTCAGACCTACAATGAGCAGTTCTTC	TRBV28	TRBJ2-1	-	-
CASSQGTSGSETDTQYF	TGTGCCAGCAGCCAAGGGACTAGCGGGAGTGAAACAGATACGCAGTATTTT	TRBV3-1/TRBV3-2	TRBJ2-3	TRBD2	-
CASSQGSLTEAFF	TGTGCCAGCAGCCAAGGGAGTTTGACTGAAGCTTTCTTT	TRBV11-3	TRBJ1-1	-	-
CAISERGGPMNTEAFF	TGTGCCATCAGTGAGCGTGGTGGGCCGATGAACACTGAAGCTTTCTTT	TRBV10-3	TRBJ1-1	-	-
CASSLDRLGQTF	TGTGCCAGCAGCTTAGACCGCCTGGGACAGACCTTC	TRBV11-2	TRBJ1-2	TRBD1	once
CASSQPALGDRGLEQYF	TGTGCCAGCAGCCAACCGGCACTAGGGGACAGGGGCCTGGAGCAGTACTTC	TRBV11-2	TRBJ2-7	TRBD1	-
CASTRGQTLNTEAFF	TGTGCCAGCACCAGGGGGCAGACGCTGAACACTGAAGCTTTCTTT	TRBV7-9	TRBJ1-1	TRBD1	-
CASTLSGGSPLHF	TGTGCCAGCACCCTCTCGGGCGGCTCACCCCTCCACTTT	TRBV28	TRBJ1-6	-	-
CASSTTSGGYNEQFF	TGTGCCAGCAGCACCACTAGCGGGGGCTACAATGAGCAGTTCTTC	TRBV9	TRBJ2-1	TRBD2	-
CASSSGRVGSRAVGYTF	TGTGCCAGCAGCTCCGGTCGGGTCGGTAGCAGGGCCGTTGGCTACACCTTC	TRBV13	TRBJ1-2	-	-
CASSHLHSGGANTGELFF	TGCGCCAGCAGCCACCTCCACAGCGGGGGGGCGAACACCGGGGAGCTGTTTTTT	TRBV4-3	TRBJ2-2	TRBD2	-
CASSQASPYGYTF	TGTGCCAGCAGCCAAGCTTCCCCCTATGGCTACACCTTC	TRBV3-1/TRBV3-2	TRBJ1-2	-	-
CASSTGRVGNTIYF	TGTGCCAGTAGTACGGGGAGGGTCGGAAACACCATATATTTT	TRBV19	TRBJ1-3	-	-
CASSLLSGELFF	TGTGCCAGCAGTTTATTATCCGGGGAGCTGTTTTTT	TRBV28	TRBJ2-2	-	-
CASSGRAGELFF	TGTGCCAGCAGTGGACGGGCCGGGGAGCTGTTTTTT	TRBV25-1	TRBJ2-2	-	-
CASSLQGSLYEQYF	TGTGCCAGCAGCTTACAGGGTTCCCTCTACGAGCAGTACTTC	TRBV7-8	TRBJ2-7	-	-
CASSLQPNTEAFF	TGTGCCAGCAGCTTACAGCCGAACACTGAAGCTTTCTTT	TRBV7-3	TRBJ1-1	-	-
CATRPGQGSGANVLTF	TGTGCCACTCGCCCGGGACAGGGCTCTGGGGCCAACGTCCTGACTTTC	TRBV25-1	TRBJ2-6	TRBD1	-
CASSQDAMQGNSPLHF	TGTGCCAGCAGCCAAGATGCTATGCAGGGGAATTCACCCCTCCACTTT	TRBV3-1/TRBV3-2	TRBJ1-6	-	-
CASSLRLGRVSEAFF	TGTGCCAGCAGCTTACGTTTAGGGCGGGTATCTGAAGCTTTCTTT	TRBV11-3	TRBJ1-1	-	-
CASSPPSGRETQYF	TGTGCCAGCTCACCACCGTCCGGGCGGGAGACCCAGTACTTC	TRBV18	TRBJ2-5	-	-
CASRLNQGAGEKLFF	TGTGCCAGCAGGCTCAACCAGGGGGCCGGGGAAAAACTGTTTTTT	TRBV7-9	TRBJ1-4	TRBD1	-
CASSEAQGREEKLFF	TGTGCCAGCAGTGAAGCACAGGGCCGGGAAGAAAAACTGTTTTTT	TRBV2	TRBJ1-4	-	-
CASGSTSPGLAGGSTGELFF	TGTGCTAGTGGTTCAACCTCTCCGGGACTAGCGGGAGGGTCCACCGGGGAGCTGTTTTTT	TRBV12-5	TRBJ2-2	TRBD2	-
CASSLEAGGNGNTIYF	TGTGCCAGCAGCTTAGAGGCAGGGGGAAATGGAAACACCATATATTTT	TRBV7-2	TRBJ1-3	TRBD1	-